This TCR beta chain is from a study of siplizumab effects on memory and regulatory T cells. Regarding this clone: The antigen remains unidentified.

Overall study results and limits: It was never confirmed that proliferating Tregs from siplizumab cultures were suppressive. Just a small share of alloreactive clones was traced back to unstimulated subsets.

The CDR3 is made up of 13 amino acids. Germline CDR1 MDHEN, CDR2 SYDVKM. V dropped 3 bases and J dropped 0 bases, with 2 bases sitting between them. Clones were read by immunoSEQ multiplex PCR, and TCRdb kept only the in-frame ones, dropping some. The data hold just under 85,000 clones, with about nine tenths observed a single time. The gene calls are TRBV28 and TRBJ2-2, with no clear D. The clonotype comes from a human donor in good health. The sequenced material came from Tregs sorted from blood. The chain's CDR3 is CASSFPNTGELFF. CDR3 sequence (DNA): TGTGCCAGCAGTTTTCCGAACACCGGGGAGCTGTTTTTT.